The 32 T cell receptor beta chains given below trace back to one sample, sequenced in a study of cytomegalovirus exposure and HLA in healthy donors. The PCR contained 60 Vbeta and 13 Jbeta primers. Sequenced by immunoSEQ multiplex PCR; TCRdb stores in-frame clones only, minus some. In the table there are about 76,000 clones, over 60% of which are singletons. The sequenced sample was PBMCs. The receptors stem from a woman in her forties in good health and CMV-seropositive.

V is TRBV6-5 and J is TRBJ2-3, with TRBD2 as a possible D gene (5 bases). There are 15 residues in the CDR3. V was trimmed by 5 bases and J by 1 base, leaving 13 bases between them. The V gene's germline CDR1 is MNHEY and CDR2 SVGAGI. The CDR3, as DNA: TGTGCCAGCAGTATGTCTGGTAGCGGCACAGATACGCAGTATTTT. Amino acids: CASSMSGSGTDTQYF.

This rearrangement joins TRBV2 to TRBJ2-3; 9 bases agree with TRBD1. Trimming at V came to 5 bases and at J to 0 bases, leaving 3 bases not matched to a gene. This CDR3 has 15 residues. Per the germline V gene, CDR1 is SNHLY and CDR2 is FYNNEI. CDR3 sequence (DNA): TGTGCCAGCAGTCTACAGGGGGCGAGCACAGATACGCAGTATTTT. Protein: CASSLQGASTDTQYF.

Written as DNA, the CDR3 is TGTGCCAGCAGTGCCGGGAATAGCAATCAGCCCCAGCATTTT. It specifies CASSAGNSNQPQHF. V usage is TRBV2 and J usage is TRBJ1-5; D not resolved. Germline CDR1 is SNHLY and CDR2 is FYNNEI. There are 14 residues in the CDR3. V lost 4 bases and J lost 0, with 7 bases in between.

The chain employs TRBV7-2 and TRBJ2-7; D is ambiguous. The CDR3 covers 13 residues. V was pared by 5 bases and J by 4 bases, with 12 bases between. Per the germline V gene, CDR1 is SGHTA and CDR2 is FQGNSA. CDR3 nucleotides: TGTGCCAGCAGCCCCGGTCCGTTTTACGAGCAGTACTTC. Amino acid sequence: CASSPGPFYEQYF.

This chain uses TRBV2 with TRBJ2-7, with a possible D match to TRBD1 (6 bases). This CDR3 has 16 residues. The V end was cut by 8 bases, the J end by 0 bases, with 20 bases between. Germline CDR1 and CDR2: SNHLY and FYNNEI. The CDR3 spells CASRSTGNLFSYEQYF. The CDR3 DNA is TGTGCCAGCCGGTCCACAGGGAACTTATTCTCCTACGAGCAGTACTTC.

This clone was observed a single time. The chain links TRBV6-1 to TRBJ2-7; TRBD1 agrees at 11 bases. Germline V gene lookup returns CDR1 MNHNS and CDR2 SASEGT. The length of the CDR3 is 14 residues. V lost 5 bases and J lost 6; bases outside the gene matches: 6. The CDR3 DNA reads as TGTGCCAGCAGTCAGGACAGGGGGCTGCGCGAGCAGTACTTC. Translating gives CASSQDRGLREQYF.

V gene TRBV5-6 combines with J gene TRBJ2-3; TRBD1 matches 8 bases. Germline lookup yields CDR1 SGHDT and CDR2 YYEEEE. V gave up 4 bases and J gave up 2 bases; unmatched junction bases: 9. The CDR3 extends over 16 amino acids. CDR3 nucleotide sequence: TGTGCCAGCAGCCTGCCCGGGACAGGAACCACAGATACGCAGTATTTT. Amino acids: CASSLPGTGTTDTQYF.

The chain joins TRBV2 to TRBJ2-2; 7 nucleotides line up with TRBD2. CDR3 length: 15 residues. The trim removed 3 bases at V and 4 bases at J, leaving 5 bases unmatched. Germline V gives CDR1 SNHLY, CDR2 FYNNEI. The DNA of the CDR3 is TGTGCCAGCAGTGATTCGGGACTAATCACCGGGGAGCTGTTTTTT. Protein: CASSDSGLITGELFF.

The CDR3 DNA reads TGTGCCAGCTCACCCGGGGGATCTGAAGCTTTCTTT. This sequence encodes CASSPGGSEAFF. The J gene is TRBJ1-1, the V gene TRBV18; D possibly corresponds to TRBD1 (5 bases). The germline V gene has CDR1 KGHSH and CDR2 LQKENI. The CDR3 extends over 12 amino acids. The V and J ends lost 3 bases and 6 bases respectively, with 8 bases between them.

The V gene is TRBV6-1, the J gene TRBJ1-5; D is uncertain. Germline assignment: CDR1 MNHNS and CDR2 SASEGT. The CDR3 is 13 residues long. Trimming pared 1 base from V and 9 bases from J, leaving 10 bases between. CDR3: CASSEDSGRPQHF. The CDR3 nucleotides read TGTGCCAGCAGTGAAGATAGTGGTAGGCCCCAGCATTTT.

This clone has a handful of counts. This sequence joins TRBV5-8 and TRBJ2-3; 8 bases map to TRBD2. Germline V gene data show CDR1 as SGHTS and CDR2 as YDEGEE. The J segment lost 11 bases and the V segment lost 4 bases, leaving 12 bases of the junction unmatched. This CDR3 is built from 14 residues. Here the CDR3 DNA reads TGTGCCAGCAGCCTCACCGGGGGGGCCTGGGAGCAGTATTTT. It yields the protein CASSLTGGAWEQYF.

The gene calls are TRBV7-8 and TRBJ2-1; TRBD1 is a possible D gene (5 bases). Trimming cost V 5 bases and J 5 bases, with 19 bases left between them. The length of the CDR3 is 16 residues. In germline, CDR1 is SGHVS, CDR2 FQNEAQ. In DNA form, the CDR3 reads TGTGCCAGCAGCCGTGGCCCCAGGGTTGAGGACAATGAGCAGTTCTTC. Its translation: CASSRGPRVEDNEQFF. Complete variable domain (other parts from reference TRBV7-8 and TRBJ2-1): GAGVSQSPRYKVAKRGQDVALRCDPISGHVSLFWYQQALGQGPEFLTYFQNEAQLDKSGLPSDRFFAERPEGSVSTLKIQRTQQEDSAVYLCASSRGPRVEDNEQFFGPGTRLTVL.

The chain uses TRBV5-1 and TRBJ2-1; TRBD2 matches 9 bases. The J segment lost 4 bases and the V segment lost 3 bases, leaving 5 bases of the junction unmatched. CDR1 and CDR2 from the germline V gene are SGHRS and YFSETQ. The CDR3 totals 15 residues. Here the CDR3 DNA reads TGCGCCAGCAGCTCGACTAGCGGATCTTACAATGAGCAGTTCTTC. Its translation: CASSSTSGSYNEQFF. The full variable domain, its missing parts supplied by reference TRBV5-1 and TRBJ2-1, is KAGVTQTPRYLIKTRGQQVTLSCSPISGHRSVSWYQQTPGQGLQFLFEYFSETQRNKGNFPGRFSGRQFSNSRSEMNVSTLELGDSALYLCASSSTSGSYNEQFFGPGTRLTVL.

This chain connects TRBV5-1 to TRBJ1-1; D is ambiguous. Trimming removed 4 bases from V and 7 bases from J, with 14 bases in between. CDR1 is SGHRS, CDR2 YFSETQ, per germline. CDR3 size: 13 residues. This CDR3 reads CASSRDIVSEAFF. CDR3 coding DNA: TGCGCCAGCAGCCGAGACATAGTTAGTGAAGCTTTCTTT.

The chain employs TRBV4-1 and TRBJ1-5; a weak D match, TRBD1 (5 bases). This CDR3 has 15 amino acids. V was shortened by 0 bases and J by 10 bases, with 16 bases between the two germline ends. The germline V gene encodes CDR1 MGHRA and CDR2 YSYEKL. The CDR3 DNA follows: TGCGCCAGCAGCCAAGATTTCGGGGGATCAAGACCCCAGCATTTT. It specifies CASSQDFGGSRPQHF.

This chain links TRBV5-6 with TRBJ1-1; D ambiguous. Between the trimmed V and J ends, which lost 2 bases and 7 bases, there was a span of 12 bases. Germline CDR1 reads SGHDT; CDR2 reads YYEEEE. The CDR3 has 13 amino acids. CDR3 sequence reads: CASSFDREGEAFF. CDR3 in DNA: TGTGCCAGCAGCTTCGATCGGGAAGGTGAAGCTTTCTTT.

The genes are TRBV28 and TRBJ2-7, with 7 bases lining up with TRBD2. The J segment lost 4 bases and the V segment lost 2 bases, leaving 5 bases of the junction unmatched. The CDR3 contains 14 residues. Germline V gene lookup returns CDR1 MDHEN and CDR2 SYDVKM. The CDR3 is CASSLAGAVYEQYF. The CDR3, as DNA: TGTGCCAGCAGTTTAGCGGGAGCGGTATACGAGCAGTACTTC.

The chain recombines TRBV19 with TRBJ1-2; no reliable D call. The CDR3 consists of 15 residues. In germline, CDR1 is LNHDA, CDR2 SQIVND (reference sequence). The V and J ends lost 3 bases and 2 bases respectively, with 13 bases between them. In DNA, the CDR3 is TGTGCCAGTAGTATCCTGACAAACAAGAACTATGGCTACACCTTC. It specifies CASSILTNKNYGYTF. The full variable domain, in which reference TRBV19 and TRBJ1-2 provide the parts outside the CDR3, is DGGITQSPKYLFRKEGQNVTLSCEQNLNHDAMYWYRQDPGQGLRLIYYSQIVNDFQKGDIAEGYSVSREKKESFPLTVTSAQKNPTAFYLCASSILTNKNYGYTFGSGTRLTVV.

The chain uses TRBV29-1 and TRBJ1-2; 7 bases agree with TRBD1. CDR3 length equals 13 residues. Germline values: CDR1 SQVTM, CDR2 ANQGSEA. V lost 7 bases and J lost 4; bases outside the gene matches: 9. The CDR3 sequence: CSAQGGSVYGYTF. DNA of the CDR3: TGCAGCGCTCAGGGGGGTTCTGTCTATGGCTACACCTTC.

This clone has a handful of counts. This chain links TRBV16 with TRBJ1-2, with D unresolved. This CDR3 is built from 14 residues. V was trimmed by 2 bases and J by 4 bases, leaving 11 bases between them. The V gene's germline CDR1 is KGHSY and CDR2 FQNENV. CDR3 in amino acids: CASSQEGSTYGYTF. CDR3 DNA sequence: TGTGCCAGCAGCCAAGAAGGGAGTACCTATGGCTACACCTTC.

V usage is TRBV28 and J usage is TRBJ1-5, with D unresolved. The CDR3 loop spans 15 amino acids. Trimming took off 6 bases at V and 6 bases at J, with 18 bases between the two ends. CDR1 and CDR2 (germline): MDHEN, SYDVKM. Written as DNA, the CDR3 is TGTGCCAGCAGGGCACGGGGATCTCCAGGTCAGCCCCAGCATTTT. This encodes CASRARGSPGQPQHF.

This chain uses TRBV5-5 with TRBJ2-3; 10 bases align to TRBD1. V lost 1 base to trimming and J lost 8 bases; unmatched junction nucleotides: 4. CDR1 is SGHKS and CDR2 is YYEKEE in the germline V gene (reference sequence). CDR3 length: 14 residues. CDR3 sequence reads: CASSLRQGAGTQYF. The CDR3 bases are TGTGCCAGCAGCTTGAGACAGGGGGCCGGTACGCAGTATTTT.

J is TRBJ1-1 and V is TRBV7-9; D unclear. CDR3 size: 14 residues. The V end was cut by 7 bases, the J end by 5 bases, with 17 bases between. Per the germline V gene, CDR1 is SEHNR and CDR2 is FQNEAQ (reference sequence). CDR3 in amino acids: CASTSFRGGTEAFF. In DNA, the CDR3 is TGTGCCAGCACTTCCTTTCGGGGAGGAACTGAAGCTTTCTTT.

This chain links TRBV7-8 with TRBJ1-2; 11 positions agree with TRBD1. The junction had 8 bases not matched to a gene; V was cut back by 5 bases and J by 6 bases. CDR1 SGHVS and CDR2 FQNEAQ come from the germline V gene. The CDR3 has 15 amino acids. CDR3 coding DNA: TGTGCCAGCAGCCAGAGGACAGGGGGCCTGGATGGCTACACCTTC. As protein: CASSQRTGGLDGYTF. The full variable domain, completed using reference TRBV7-8 and TRBJ1-2, is GAGVSQSPRYKVAKRGQDVALRCDPISGHVSLFWYQQALGQGPEFLTYFQNEAQLDKSGLPSDRFFAERPEGSVSTLKIQRTQQEDSAVYLCASSQRTGGLDGYTFGSGTRLTVV.

The chain employs TRBV2 and TRBJ2-7, with a tentative D call TRBD1 (5 bases). V was pared by 4 bases and J by 7 bases, with 14 bases between. This CDR3 is built from 13 residues. Germline-derived CDR1 and CDR2 are SNHLY and FYNNEI. CDR3 coding DNA: TGTGCCAGCAGTGGACAGATTTTGGGTGAGCAGTACTTC. Amino acids: CASSGQILGEQYF.

The CDR3, as DNA: TGTGCCAGCAGCGAGGGGACAGGGACTAGCGGGAGCGAGCAGTACTTC. It encodes CASSEGTGTSGSEQYF. The chain couples TRBV9 to TRBJ2-7, with TRBD2 matching 14 bases. Germline-derived CDR1 and CDR2 are SGDLS and YYNGEE. V shed 3 bases, J shed 6 bases, and the junction held 8 bases outside the gene matches. This CDR3 is built from 16 residues. The full variable domain, with the rest looked up from reference TRBV9 and TRBJ2-7, is DSGVTQTPKHLITATGQRVTLRCSPRSGDLSVYWYQQSLDQGLQFLIQYYNGEERAKGNILERFSAQQFPDLHSELNLSSLELGDSALYFCASSEGTGTSGSEQYFGPGTRLTVT.

This clone was seen only a few times. The chain uses TRBV2 and TRBJ2-6, with a possible D match to TRBD2 (5 bases). The CDR3 has 15 residues. The V gene lost 2 bases and the J gene lost 0 bases, with 5 bases spanning the gap. CDR1 SNHLY and CDR2 FYNNEI come from the germline V gene. The CDR3 DNA sequence: TGTGCCAGCAGTGAACGGGACTCTGGGGCCAACGTCCTGACTTTC. Protein sequence: CASSERDSGANVLTF.

In this sample, this clone turned up a few times. This chain links TRBV4-2 with TRBJ2-7, with a possible D match to TRBD2 (6 bases). The CDR3 has 15 residues. Germline V lookup: CDR1 LGHNA, CDR2 YNFKEQ. V was pared by 1 base and J by 2 bases, with 12 bases between. The CDR3 DNA is TGTGCCAGCAGCCAAGGGGCGGGACGCACCTACGAGCAGTACTTC. It specifies CASSQGAGRTYEQYF.

This clone was recorded once. The chain carries TRBV6-5 and TRBJ1-2; no clear D gene. The CDR3 length is 15 residues. V dropped 0 bases and J dropped 0 bases, with 8 bases sitting between them. Per germline, CDR1 MNHEY and CDR2 SVGAGI. The CDR3 region is CASSYSQDSNYGYTF. DNA of the CDR3: TGTGCCAGCAGTTACTCTCAGGACTCTAACTATGGCTACACCTTC.

The V gene is TRBV2, the J gene TRBJ1-5, with TRBD1 matching over 9 bases. This CDR3 is built from 20 residues. J gave up 1 base and V 1 base, and 14 bases lay outside the gene matches. Germline V gene sequence: CDR1 SNHLY, CDR2 FYNNEI. For the CDR3, the DNA is TGTGCCAGCAGTGAAGAAGGCTTTACAGGGGGCGGAAAAAGCAATCAGCCCCAGCATTTT. Translation: CASSEEGFTGGGKSNQPQHF.

J is TRBJ2-5 and V is TRBV6-1; 8 bases line up with TRBD1. This CDR3 contains 15 residues. The junction had 11 bases not matched to a gene; V was cut back by 4 bases and J by 7 bases. The germline V gene encodes CDR1 MNHNS and CDR2 SASEGT. The CDR3 is CASSGDRGAIGTQYF. The DNA of the CDR3 is TGTGCCAGCAGTGGAGACAGGGGCGCGATAGGGACCCAGTACTTC.

The chain recombines TRBV9 with TRBJ2-3; D is possibly TRBD2 (8 bases). V was cut by 0 bases and J by 6 bases, with 14 bases left in between. The CDR3 consists of 15 residues. CDR1 and CDR2 from the germline V gene are SGDLS and YYNGEE. CDR3 bases: TGTGCCAGCAGCGTAGCGGGAGGGGGCCTCGATACGCAGTATTTT. Protein product: CASSVAGGGLDTQYF.